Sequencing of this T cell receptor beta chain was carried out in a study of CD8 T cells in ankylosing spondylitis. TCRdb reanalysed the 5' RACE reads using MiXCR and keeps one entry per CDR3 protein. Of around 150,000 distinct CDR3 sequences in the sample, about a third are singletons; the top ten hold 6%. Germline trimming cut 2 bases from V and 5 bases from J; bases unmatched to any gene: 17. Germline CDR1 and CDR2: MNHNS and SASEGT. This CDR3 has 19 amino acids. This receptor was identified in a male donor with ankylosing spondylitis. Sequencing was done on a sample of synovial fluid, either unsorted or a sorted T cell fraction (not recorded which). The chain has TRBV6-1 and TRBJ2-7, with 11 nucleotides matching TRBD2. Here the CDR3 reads CASSERVAGGPRPRHEQYF. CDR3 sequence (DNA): TGTGCCAGCAGTGAAAGGGTAGCGGGAGGGCCGAGACCCCGCCACGAGCAGTACTTC.